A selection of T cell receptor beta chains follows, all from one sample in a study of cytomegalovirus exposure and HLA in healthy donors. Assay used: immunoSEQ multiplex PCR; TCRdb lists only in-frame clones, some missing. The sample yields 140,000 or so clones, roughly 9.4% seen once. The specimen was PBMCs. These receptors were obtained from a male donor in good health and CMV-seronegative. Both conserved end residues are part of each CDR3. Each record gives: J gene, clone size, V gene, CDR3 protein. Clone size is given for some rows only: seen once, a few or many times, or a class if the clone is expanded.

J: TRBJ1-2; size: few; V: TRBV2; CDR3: CASRTGGEGYTF
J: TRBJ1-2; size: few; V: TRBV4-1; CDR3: CASSQVGGGYYGYTF
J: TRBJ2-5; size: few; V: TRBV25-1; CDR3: CASGHQSGGGETQYF
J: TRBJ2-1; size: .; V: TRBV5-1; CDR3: CASSFSSGLGNEQFF
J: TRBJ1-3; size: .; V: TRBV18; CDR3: CASSPDINGNTIYF
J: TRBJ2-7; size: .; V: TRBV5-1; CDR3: CASSLVSGGGYEQYF
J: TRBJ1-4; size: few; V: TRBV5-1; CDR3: CASSEGVNEKLFF
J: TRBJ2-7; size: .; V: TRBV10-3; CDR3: CATGLSYEQYF
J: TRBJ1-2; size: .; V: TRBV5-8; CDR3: CASSFRGDYGYTF
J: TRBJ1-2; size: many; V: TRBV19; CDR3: CASTSGGNEGAYGYTF
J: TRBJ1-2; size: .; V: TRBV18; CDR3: CASSPRDREVYGYTF
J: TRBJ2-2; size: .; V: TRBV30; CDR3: CAWSVRAGSNTGELFF
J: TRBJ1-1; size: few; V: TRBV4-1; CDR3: CASSHLTGNTEAFF
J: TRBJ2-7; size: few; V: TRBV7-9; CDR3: CASSTGGSSDEQYF
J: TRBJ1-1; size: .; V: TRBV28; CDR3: CASSKDREAFF
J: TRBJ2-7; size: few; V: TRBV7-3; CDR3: CASSLPAQGRGHEQYF
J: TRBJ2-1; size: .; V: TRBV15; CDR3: CATSRDWAGANNEQFF
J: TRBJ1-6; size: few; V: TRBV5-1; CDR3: CASSLAGTGYNSPLHF
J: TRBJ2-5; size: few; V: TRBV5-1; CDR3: CASSRTAQETQYF
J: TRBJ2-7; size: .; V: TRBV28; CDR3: CASSLGAGFISWEQYF
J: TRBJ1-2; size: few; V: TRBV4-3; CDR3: CASSQVPRQGNYGYTF
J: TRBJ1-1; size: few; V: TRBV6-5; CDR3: CASIATGQNTEAFF
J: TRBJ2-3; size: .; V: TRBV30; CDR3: CAWSVSQGTQYF
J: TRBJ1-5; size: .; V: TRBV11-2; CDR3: CASSLRGEGNQPQHF
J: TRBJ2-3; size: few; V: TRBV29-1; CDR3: CSARRVGTDTQYF
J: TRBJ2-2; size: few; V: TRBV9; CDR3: CASSVEAGRVTGELFF
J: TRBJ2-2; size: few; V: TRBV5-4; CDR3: CASSFPTGNDGELFF
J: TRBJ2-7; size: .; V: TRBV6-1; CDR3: CASSEFWAHSYEQYF
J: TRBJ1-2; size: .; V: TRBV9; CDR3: CASSGAGPMKGYTF
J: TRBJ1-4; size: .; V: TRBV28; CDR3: CASSLGGQGGEKLFF
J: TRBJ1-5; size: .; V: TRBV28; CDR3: CASSFQASGDSVQPQHF
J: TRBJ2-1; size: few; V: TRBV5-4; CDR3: CASSLGGLYNEQFF
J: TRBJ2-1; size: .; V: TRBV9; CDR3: CASSVGLAGGPNEQFF
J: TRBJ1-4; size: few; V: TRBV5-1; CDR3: CASSLGQQRGEKLFF
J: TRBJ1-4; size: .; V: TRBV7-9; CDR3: CASSPRGHNEKLFF
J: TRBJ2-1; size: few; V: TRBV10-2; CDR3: CASSETPGLAGDNEQFF
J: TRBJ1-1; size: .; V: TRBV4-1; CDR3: CASSLLQGVNTEAFF
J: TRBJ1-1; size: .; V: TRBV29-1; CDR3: CSGDVAGGGLFIF
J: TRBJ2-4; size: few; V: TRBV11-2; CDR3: CASSRGRGELAKNIQYF
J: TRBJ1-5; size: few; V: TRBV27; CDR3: CASSLDRGSNQPQHF
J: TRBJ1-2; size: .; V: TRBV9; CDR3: CASSVAEGQAYGYTF
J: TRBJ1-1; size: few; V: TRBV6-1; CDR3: CASSGTAYNGAFF
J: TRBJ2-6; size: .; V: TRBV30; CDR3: CAWSVSGEANVLTF
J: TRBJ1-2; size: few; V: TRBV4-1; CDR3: CASSQDGGAVLESKSYTF
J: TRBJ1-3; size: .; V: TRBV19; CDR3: CASSIRGSSGNTIYF
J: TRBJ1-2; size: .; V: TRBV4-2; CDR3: CASSQEYRLKNPLSGYTF
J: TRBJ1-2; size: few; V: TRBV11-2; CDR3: CASSPGHHYGYTF
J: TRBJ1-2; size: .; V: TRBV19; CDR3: CASSGTGHGYTF